These 16 T cell receptor beta chains originate from one sample sequenced in a study of molecular identifiers for immune sequencing clone quantification. TCRdb ran MiXCR on the PCR reads and lists one entry per CDR3 protein. This table holds approximately 630,000 distinct CDR3 sequences, about 25% found once. The sequencing sample was made of naive CD8+ T cells from blood, with Jurkat cell RNA spiked in. Documented subset: FACS-sorted CD8+CD4-CCR7+CD45RA+ naive T cells. The receptor source for this set is a human donor in good health. Some libraries in this study had Jurkat cell RNA spiked in.

In regard to this clonotype: A much larger clone differs by one base, so this may be a read error. No conserved phenylalanine or tryptophan is present at the end of the CDR3, so a read error is the likely explanation. The gene calls are TRBV11-2 and TRBJ2-3; D is perhaps TRBD1 (5 bases). The CDR3 extends over 14 amino acids. Germline V gene lookup returns CDR1 SGHAT and CDR2 FQNNGV. V lost 8 bases and J 0 bases, leaving 12 bases between the germline ends. The CDR3, as DNA: TGTGCCAGCCATGGACACCTTAGCACAGATACGCAGTATTCT. It encodes CASHGHLSTDTQYS.

This clonotype has a handful of counts. The rearrangement joins TRBV19 to TRBJ1-1; TRBD1 matches 7 bases. The CDR3 is made up of 15 amino acids. Germline CDR1 and CDR2: LNHDA and SQIVND (reference sequence). With 7 bases clipped from V and 8 bases from J, the junction kept 16 bases outside the gene matches. CDR3 amino acids: CASNLRTGSLAEAFF. CDR3 bases: TGTGCCAGTAACCTACGGACAGGCAGTTTAGCCGAAGCTTTCTTT. Supplemented by reference TRBV19 and TRBJ1-1, the full variable domain reads DGGITQSPKYLFRKEGQNVTLSCEQNLNHDAMYWYRQDPGQGLRLIYYSQIVNDFQKGDIAEGYSVSREKKESFPLTVTSAQKNPTAFYLCASNLRTGSLAEAFFGQGTRLTVV.

This clonotype was observed at least ten times. This chain joins TRBV20-1 and TRBJ2-7, with 7 bases that match TRBD1. There are 13 residues in the CDR3. The V gene end was trimmed by 3 bases and the J gene end by 2 bases; junction bases not matched to a gene: 4. Germline values: CDR1 DFQATT, CDR2 SNEGSKA (reference sequence). The chain's CDR3 is CSASDRVTYEQYF. The DNA for the CDR3 is TGCAGTGCTAGTGACAGGGTCACCTACGAGCAGTACTTC.

As concerns this clonotype: At one boundary the junction diverges from the germline segment, which might be a read error. The rearrangement joins TRBV27 to TRBJ2-4; D gene ambiguous. The CDR3 covers 15 residues. The germline CDR1 and CDR2 sequences are MNHEY and SMNVEV (reference sequence). The CDR3 protein is CASSPTPGSKNIRYF. The CDR3 DNA is TGTGCCAGCAGCCCGACACCTGGGTCCAAAAACATTCGGTACTTC.

This clonotype occurred many times. The genes are TRBV6-5 and TRBJ1-1; maybe TRBD1 (6 bases). V lost 0 bases and J 0 bases, leaving 8 bases between the germline ends. The germline CDR1 and CDR2 sequences are MNHEY and SVGAGI. The CDR3 has 15 residues. The CDR3 here is CASSYSTGMNTEAFF. CDR3 bases: TGTGCCAGCAGTTACTCCACAGGGATGAACACTGAAGCTTTCTTT.

This clonotype appeared a few times. The chain couples TRBV24-1 to TRBJ2-2, with unresolved D. V was pared by 3 bases and J by 2 bases, with 9 bases between. The germline V gene has CDR1 KGHDR and CDR2 SFDVKD. CDR3 size: 15 residues. The chain's CDR3 is CATSDGAINTGELFF. CDR3 in DNA: TGTGCCACCAGTGATGGTGCCATAAACACCGGGGAGCTGTTTTTT.

This clonotype was seen many times. V gene TRBV7-9 combines with J gene TRBJ1-4; D not resolved. The CDR3 covers 16 residues. Germline assignment: CDR1 SEHNR and CDR2 FQNEAQ (reference sequence). Trimming took 1 base from V and 4 from J, leaving 13 bases between them. Here the CDR3 reads CASSLGQQENNEKLFF. CDR3 DNA: TGTGCCAGCAGCTTAGGTCAACAAGAGAATAATGAAAAACTGTTTTTT.

The V call is TRBV27, the J call TRBJ2-2; 9 bases map to TRBD2. This CDR3 region has 14 residues. Trimming at V came to 5 bases and at J to 7 bases, leaving 5 bases not matched to a gene. Germline V lookup: CDR1 MNHEY, CDR2 SMNVEV (reference sequence). The CDR3 coding sequence is TGTGCCAGCAGTCTAGCGGGGAGGGGCGGGGAGCTGTTTTTT. Translating it yields CASSLAGRGGELFF.

The chain carries TRBV19 and TRBJ2-4, with TRBD1 matching over 10 bases. The CDR3 covers 15 residues. V lost 7 bases to trimming and J lost 0 bases; unmatched junction nucleotides: 3. Germline V gives CDR1 LNHDA, CDR2 SQIVND (reference sequence). The CDR3 sequence: CASKGQGLAKNIQYF. For the CDR3, the DNA is TGTGCCAGTAAGGGACAGGGGCTAGCCAAAAACATTCAGTACTTC.

Points on this clonotype: This may stem from a read error, because a much larger clone lies one nucleotide away. This sequence joins TRBV9 and TRBJ1-5; TRBD1 is a possible D gene (6 bases). V dropped 6 bases and J dropped 6 bases, with 16 bases sitting between them. The CDR3 length is 14 residues. Germline lookup yields CDR1 SGDLS and CDR2 YYNGEE. The CDR3 reads CASNEGHSSQPQHF. In DNA form, the CDR3 reads TGTGCCAGCAACGAGGGACATTCCTCTCAGCCCCAGCATTTT.

This clonotype was seen ten or more times. The gene calls are TRBV27 and TRBJ2-7; perhaps TRBD2 as D (6 bases). CDR3 length: 13 amino acids. Germline assignment: CDR1 MNHEY and CDR2 SMNVEV (reference sequence). V shed 2 bases and J shed 12 bases, with 17 bases lying between them. In DNA, the CDR3 is TGTGCCAGCAGTTTAAGTAGCGGATCGAGGAGGTACTTC. Translated: CASSLSSGSRRYF.

This clonotype was counted many times. The J gene is TRBJ2-5, the V gene TRBV6-6, with D maybe TRBD2 (6 bases). The CDR3 has 15 amino acids. Germline lookup yields CDR1 MNHNY and CDR2 SVGAGI (reference sequence). V lost 2 bases, J lost 5 bases, and 15 bases lay in between. This CDR3 reads CASSYGVAGWETQYF. DNA for the CDR3: TGTGCCAGCAGTTACGGAGTCGCGGGATGGGAGACCCAGTACTTC.

Ten or more counts support this clonotype. The chain joins TRBV7-2 to TRBJ2-6, with a weak D call TRBD2 (6 bases). Per the germline V gene, CDR1 is SGHTA and CDR2 is FQGNSA. The CDR3 consists of 19 residues. The germline V and J ends were trimmed by 0 bases and 2 bases, with 17 bases remaining between them. The CDR3 coding sequence is TGTGCCAGCAGCTTAGCGCCCACGGGGGTCCCCGCTGGGGCCAACGTCCTGACTTTC. Protein sequence: CASSLAPTGVPAGANVLTF.

Concerning this clonotype: This may be a read error: a much more frequent sequence differs by one nucleotide. This chain connects TRBV14 to TRBJ2-5; a weak D match, TRBD2 (5 bases). Trimming stripped 0 bases from V and 7 bases from J, with 18 bases between. The CDR3 consists of 16 residues. Germline loops: CDR1 SGHDN, CDR2 FVKESK. The CDR3 reads CASSQDRWGVRGTQYF. The DNA of the CDR3 is TGTGCCAGCAGCCAAGATAGATGGGGAGTTCGAGGGACCCAGTACTTC.

A word on this clonotype: A read error is possible here, since a much larger clone lies one base away. V is TRBV5-1 and J is TRBJ2-7; 7 bases align to TRBD1. After removal of 3 bases from V and 3 bases from J, the junction contained 9 bases not matched to a gene. The CDR3 is made up of 15 amino acids. Germline-derived CDR1 and CDR2 are SGHRS and YFSETQ. CDR3 sequence: CASSSARGSIYEQYF. The CDR3 DNA sequence: TGCGCCAGCAGCTCGGCCAGGGGGAGTATCTACGAGCAGTACTTC.

The table lists this clonotype with many counts. The chain employs TRBV7-9 and TRBJ1-3; D ambiguous. The CDR3 runs 10 residues. The V and J ends lost 8 bases and 8 bases respectively, with 7 bases between them. The V gene's germline CDR1 is SEHNR and CDR2 FQNEAQ (reference sequence). The CDR3 nucleotides are TGTGCCAGCGCGACGGACACCATATATTTT. Its protein is CASATDTIYF.